These 5 T cell receptor beta chains were sequenced from one sample in a study of CD8+CD57+ T cells in acquired aplastic anemia. Genomic DNA provided the template from which TCR beta VDJ and CDR3 profiles were obtained. TCRdb re-called the reads with MiXCR, one entry per CDR3 protein. The sample shows about 160,000 distinct CDR3 sequences, roughly 45% of them seen only once. Sequencing used sorted CD4+, CD8+, or CD8+CD57+ T cells (not recorded which) from PBMCs. Receptors were obtained from a human donor in good health.

CDR3 nucleotide sequence: TGTGCCACCAGCAGAGAGCCAGGGAGAGAAGAGACCCAGTACTTC. Its protein product is CATSREPGREETQYF. V usage is TRBV15 and J usage is TRBJ2-5, with D perhaps TRBD1 or TRBD2 (5 bases each). V lost 0 bases to trimming and J lost 3 bases, with 11 bases between them. Germline assignment: CDR1 LNHNV and CDR2 YYDKDF (reference sequence). This CDR3 comprises 15 residues.

The chain is built from TRBV7-8 and TRBJ1-2; D gene unclear. Trimming left V 5 bases short and J 5 bases short, with 12 bases between. The CDR3 is made up of 13 amino acids. The V gene's germline CDR1 is SGHVS and CDR2 FQNEAQ. The CDR3 sequence: CASSLSDWYGYTF. CDR3 nucleotides: TGTGCCAGCAGCCTGTCAGACTGGTATGGCTACACCTTC.

This clonotype occurred a few times. This rearrangement joins TRBV12-5 to TRBJ2-1; 14 bases line up with TRBD2. Germline CDR1 is LGHNT and CDR2 is FRNRAP. The CDR3 is 15 residues long. Unmatched junction bases numbered 5, after V lost 5 bases and J lost 8 bases. CDR3 DNA sequence: TGTGCTAGTGGTACAGGGACTAGCGGGAGAGATGAGCAGTTCTTC. The encoded protein is CASGTGTSGRDEQFF.

This chain links TRBV7-9 with TRBJ2-7; TRBD1 matches 9 bases. Germline V lookup: CDR1 SEHNR, CDR2 FQNEAQ (reference sequence). J lost 2 bases, V lost 5 bases, and 4 bases had no gene match. The CDR3 has 14 residues. As DNA, the CDR3 is TGTGCCAGCAGCGGGGGGACAGGGACCTACGAGCAGTACTTC. Its protein is CASSGGTGTYEQYF. The variable domain in full, with the rest retrieved from reference TRBV7-9 and TRBJ2-7, is DTGVSQNPRHKITKRGQNVTFRCDPISEHNRLYWYRQTLGQGPEFLTYFQNEAQLEKSRLLSDRFSAERPKGSFSTLEIQRTEQGDSAMYLCASSGGTGTYEQYFGPGTRLTVT.

This chain joins TRBV25-1 and TRBJ2-1; D gene ambiguous. This CDR3 is built from 14 residues. V gave up 4 bases and J gave up 4 bases, with 11 bases separating them. Germline CDR1 MGHDK, CDR2 SYGVNS. CDR3 DNA: TGTGCCAGCAGTGTTCCAGGAGCGTACAATGAGCAGTTCTTC. It specifies CASSVPGAYNEQFF.